The 22 T cell receptor beta chains in this list originate from one sample, sequenced in a study of blood T cell repertoires in COVID-19. Generated by immunoSEQ multiplex PCR, the TCRdb table keeps only in-frame clones and is missing some. This table has 250,000 to 300,000 clones, about 90% appearing once. Specimen: peripheral blood. Receptor source: a woman in her thirties with COVID-19, enrolled during active disease.

The rearrangement joins TRBV10-3 to TRBJ2-7, with D possibly TRBD2 on 6 matching bases. The CDR3 has 14 amino acids. The V gene lost 0 bases and the J gene lost 7 bases, with 13 bases spanning the gap. From germline, CDR1 is ENHRY and CDR2 SYGVKD. CDR3 sequence reads: CAISESRETGEQYF. CDR3 nucleotide sequence: TGTGCCATCAGTGAGTCCCGGGAGACGGGAGAGCAGTACTTC.

The chain has TRBV19 and TRBJ1-6; tentative D call: TRBD1 (5 bases). V lost 3 bases and J 2 bases, leaving 11 bases between the germline ends. The germline gives CDR1 LNHDA, CDR2 SQIVND (reference sequence). The CDR3 extends over 16 amino acids. Here the CDR3 DNA reads TGTGCCAGTAGTATTCTTGGGGGGACCTATAATTCACCCCTCCACTTT. It is translated as CASSILGGTYNSPLHF.

The rearrangement uses TRBV2 and TRBJ2-2; D possibly corresponds to TRBD2 (5 bases). The CDR3 has 14 amino acids. Trimming cost V 7 bases and J 1 base, with 10 bases left between them. Germline CDR1 reads SNHLY; CDR2 reads FYNNEI. In DNA form, the CDR3 reads TGTGCCAGCACCAAAAGCGGGAACACCGGGGAGCTGTTTTTT. Translation: CASTKSGNTGELFF.

The CDR3 nucleotides are TGTGCCACCAGTGACAGGGGCCGGGACTATGGCTACACCTTC. Amino acid sequence: CATSDRGRDYGYTF. The V gene is TRBV24-1, the J gene TRBJ1-2, with D perhaps matching TRBD1 (6 bases). Trimming removed 4 bases at V and 3 bases at J, with 11 bases between. This CDR3 is 14 amino acids long. Germline V gene lookup returns CDR1 KGHDR and CDR2 SFDVKD.

The gene calls are TRBV18 and TRBJ2-7, with a possible D match to TRBD1 (6 bases). Trimming pared 2 bases from V and 1 base from J, leaving 6 bases between. Germline CDR1 reads KGHSH; CDR2 reads LQKENI. The CDR3 has 13 residues. CDR3 DNA sequence: TGTGCCAGCTCACCAGACAGGTCCTACGAGCAGTACTTC. Translation gives CASSPDRSYEQYF.

Here the CDR3 DNA reads TGTGCCATCAGTGAGTCGATTGGGAGCTATGGCTACACCTTC. It encodes CAISESIGSYGYTF. The chain joins TRBV10-3 to TRBJ1-2; D not certain. From germline, CDR1 is ENHRY and CDR2 SYGVKD. This CDR3 has 14 residues. V was cut by 0 bases and J by 4 bases, with 9 bases left in between.

The rearrangement uses TRBV5-6 and TRBJ2-7; no firm D call. The germline V gene has CDR1 SGHDT and CDR2 YYEEEE. The CDR3 sequence is 15 residues long. V gave up 6 bases and J gave up 2 bases, with 18 bases separating them. DNA for the CDR3: TGTGCCAGCATCTCACTGACACAAGCCCCCTACGAGCAGTACTTC. Amino acids: CASISLTQAPYEQYF.

This rearrangement joins TRBV10-3 to TRBJ2-1; 9 bases match TRBD2. CDR1 is ENHRY and CDR2 is SYGVKD in the germline V gene. The junction had 12 bases not matched to a gene; V was cut back by 10 bases and J by 5 bases. The CDR3 has 15 residues. Here the CDR3 reads CATGGLAGTNNEQFF. In nucleotides, the CDR3 is TGTGCCACAGGAGGGCTAGCGGGGACTAACAATGAGCAGTTCTTC.

The chain has TRBV3-1 (or the pseudogene TRBV3-2) and TRBJ1-1; no clear D. V lost 1 base and J lost 8, with 11 bases in between. Germline CDR1 reads LGHDT; CDR2 reads YNNKEL (reference sequence). The CDR3 runs to 13 residues. The CDR3 region has the DNA TGTGCCAGCAGCCAAGCAGGCCTTATGGAAGCTTTCTTT. Protein: CASSQAGLMEAFF.

The chain couples TRBV11-2 to TRBJ1-6; a possible D gene is TRBD1 (5 bases). Germline-derived CDR1 and CDR2 are SGHAT and FQNNGV. Trimming removed 2 bases at V and 4 bases at J, with 9 bases between. The CDR3 spans 15 residues. The CDR3 DNA reads TGTGCCAGCAGCTTACAGGGAGGATATAATTCACCCCTCCACTTT. Encoded protein: CASSLQGGYNSPLHF.

This clone was seen a single time. The genes are TRBV11-2 and TRBJ1-6; D is unresolved. This CDR3 has 15 residues. Germline lookup yields CDR1 SGHAT and CDR2 FQNNGV. V lost 1 base and J lost 3, with 7 bases in between. CDR3 in amino acids: CASSLGRVYNSPLHF. CDR3 sequence (DNA): TGTGCCAGCAGCTTAGGACGGGTCTATAATTCACCCCTCCACTTT.

This sequence joins TRBV25-1 and TRBJ1-6; TRBD1 might be the D (5 bases). Trimming removed 4 bases from V and 9 bases from J, with 16 bases in between. CDR1 MGHDK and CDR2 SYGVNS come from the germline V gene. This CDR3 is built from 15 residues. CDR3 protein: CASSAFSQGGSPLHF. CDR3 nucleotides: TGTGCCAGCAGTGCCTTCTCTCAGGGAGGTTCACCCCTCCACTTT.

The chain couples TRBV19 to TRBJ1-6; 9 nucleotides match TRBD1. Germline loops: CDR1 LNHDA, CDR2 SQIVND (reference sequence). This CDR3 spans 17 amino acids. Trimming at V came to 4 bases and at J to 9 bases, leaving 13 bases not matched to a gene. The CDR3 nucleotides are TGTGCCAGTAGTACCCTAGGACAGGGGATTCTTTTTTCACCCCTCCACTTT. Its protein is CASSTLGQGILFSPLHF.

This rearrangement joins TRBV4-1 to TRBJ1-1, with 9 bases fitting TRBD1. Looked up from germline, CDR1 is MGHRA and CDR2 is YSYEKL. V lost 6 bases, J lost 4 bases, and 3 bases stayed unmatched. The CDR3 runs 13 residues. CDR3 loop: CASRRTGVTEAFF. The CDR3 DNA reads as TGCGCCAGCAGACGGACAGGGGTCACTGAAGCTTTCTTT.

Here the CDR3 DNA reads TGTGCCAGCAGTGCTAGCACCTACAATGAGCAGTTCTTC. Translated: CASSASTYNEQFF. This chain links TRBV7-7 with TRBJ2-1, with a possible D match to TRBD2 (5 bases). Germline V gene sequence: CDR1 SSHAT, CDR2 FNYEAQ (reference sequence). V was trimmed by 6 bases and J by 2 bases, leaving 8 bases between them. There are 13 residues in the CDR3.

V is TRBV3-1 (or the pseudogene TRBV3-2) and J is TRBJ1-1; maybe TRBD1 (6 bases). Germline values: CDR1 LGHDT, CDR2 YNNKEL (reference sequence). The CDR3 is 13 residues long. V was shortened by 2 bases and J by 6 bases, with 10 bases between the two germline ends. The CDR3 sequence is CASSQLRGPEAFF. The CDR3 DNA reads as TGTGCCAGCAGCCAACTCAGGGGTCCTGAAGCTTTCTTT.

The chain uses TRBV28 and TRBJ2-1, with TRBD1 as a possible D gene (6 bases). Germline loops: CDR1 MDHEN, CDR2 SYDVKM. Deletions cut 4 bases from V and 6 bases from J, with 19 bases between. The CDR3 length is 16 residues. CDR3 nucleotides: TGTGCCAGCAGTTCAGCCACTGGGGGCTACCTCAATGAGCAGTTCTTC. It encodes CASSSATGGYLNEQFF.

The gene calls are TRBV6-5 and TRBJ1-5, with a possible D match to TRBD1 (6 bases). V was pared by 6 bases and J by 3 bases, with 12 bases between. The CDR3 totals 14 residues. Germline CDR1 reads MNHEY; CDR2 reads SVGAGI. The CDR3 nucleotides read TGTGCCAGCAGACCAGACAGGATCAATCAGCCCCAGCATTTT. Translated: CASRPDRINQPQHF.

The rearrangement links TRBV7-8 to TRBJ1-1; D is undetermined. Germline V gene sequence: CDR1 SGHVS, CDR2 FQNEAQ. This CDR3 has 13 amino acids. The germline V and J ends were trimmed by 1 base and 2 bases, with 5 bases remaining between them. The CDR3 protein is CASSLVINTEAFF. The CDR3 region has the DNA TGTGCCAGCAGCTTAGTTATTAACACTGAAGCTTTCTTT.

For the CDR3, the DNA is TGTGCCAGCAACGCGGGGGGGCCCTACGAGCAGTACTTC. Translated: CASNAGGPYEQYF. This chain links TRBV6-5 with TRBJ2-7; 9 nucleotides line up with TRBD2. With 7 bases clipped from V and 2 bases from J, the junction kept 3 bases outside the gene matches. CDR3 length: 13 amino acids. Germline V gene lookup returns CDR1 MNHEY and CDR2 SVGAGI.

V gene TRBV15 combines with J gene TRBJ1-5; no reliable D call. The CDR3 is made up of 15 amino acids. Germline values: CDR1 LNHNV, CDR2 YYDKDF (reference sequence). The V end lost 2 bases, the J end lost 1 base, and 9 bases lay between the germline ends. CDR3 DNA: TGTGCCACCAGCAGATATTCCGGGAGCAATCAGCCCCAGCATTTT. Translation gives CATSRYSGSNQPQHF.

DNA for the CDR3: TGTGCCTGGGAGTCGGGGGCCTACGAGCAGTACTTC. The encoded protein is CAWESGAYEQYF. V gene TRBV30 combines with J gene TRBJ2-7, with a tentative D call TRBD2 (6 bases). CDR1 GTSNPN and CDR2 SVGIG come from the germline V gene (reference sequence). Trimming stripped 5 bases from V and 2 bases from J, with 10 bases between. CDR3 length: 12 amino acids.